Each of the 2 T cell receptor beta chains below was sequenced from the same sample in a study of T cell changes during pregnancy in multiple sclerosis. Method: immunoSEQ multiplex PCR; TCRdb's copy keeps in-frame clones and lacks some. This sample has 85,000 to 90,000 clones, with about 93% found just once. Sequencing was performed on peripheral blood, taken after pregnancy. Receptor source: a female donor in good health, enrolled as a control in a pregnancy study.

The chain has TRBV28 and TRBJ2-7; TRBD2 aligns across 9 bases. Unmatched junction bases numbered 14, after V lost 7 bases and J lost 4 bases. Germline values: CDR1 MDHEN, CDR2 SYDVKM. This CDR3 contains 16 residues. DNA of the CDR3: TGTGCCAGCACCCCCGGGGGGGGAGCGGGAGGATACGAGCAGTACTTC. This translates into CASTPGGGAGGYEQYF.

The chain combines TRBV5-4 with TRBJ2-1, with 9 nucleotides matching TRBD2. Germline V lookup: CDR1 SGHNT, CDR2 YYREEE (reference sequence). After removal of 1 base from V and 0 bases from J, the junction contained 11 bases not matched to a gene. The CDR3 covers 19 residues. CDR3 coding DNA: TGTGCCAGCAGCTTGCGAGGACTAGCGCCCCTTAGCTCCTACAATGAGCAGTTCTTC. Amino acids: CASSLRGLAPLSSYNEQFF.